This TCR beta chain was captured by sequencing in a study of cytomegalovirus exposure and HLA in healthy donors. This clone has more than one count but fewer than ten. Its antigen is unknown. In the PCR, 60 Vbeta and 13 Jbeta primers were used. Assay: immunoSEQ multiplex PCR; the TCRdb copy retains only in-frame clones and omits some. The profile shows around 110,000 clones, 77% of them singletons. Findings and caveats of the study: Researchers reported in a later analysis that common viral pathogens appeared linked to several top clusters. As a later analysis revealed, the rate of TCR association differed by HLA locus, with DRB1 most and HLA-C fewest.

Deletions cut 7 bases from V and 2 bases from J, with 8 bases between. The CDR3 is 11 residues long. In germline, CDR1 is DFQATT, CDR2 SNEGSKA (reference sequence). Sequencing was done on a sample of PBMCs. This sequence was found in a male donor in good health and CMV-seronegative. The J gene is TRBJ1-1, the V gene TRBV20-1; D not resolved. Here the CDR3 DNA reads TGCAGTGGGGAGGGTAACACTGAAGCTTTCTTT. Encoded protein: CSGEGNTEAFF.